This TCR beta chain derives from a study of shared T cell receptors in the human thymus. The method was immunoSEQ multiplex PCR; TCRdb's version includes in-frame clones alone and lacks a portion of them. Counted here are hundreds of thousands of clones, 80% to 90% occurring once; the ten biggest clones make up under 0.01%. Germline CDR1 is LNHDA and CDR2 is SQIVND (reference sequence). V lost 7 bases, J lost 2 bases, and 13 bases lay in between. CDR3 size: 14 residues. These same data were also listed under a study on human thymus T cells. That study adds: Donation came from healthy Finnish infants having corrective surgery for congenital heart defects. Resected material from corrective heart surgery provided the thymus tissue analysed. Related research described thymic repertoires that were highly overlapping among unrelated individuals.

Sequencing input: thymocytes. This TCR was sampled from a boy under three years old with a congenital heart defect. This sequence joins TRBV19 and TRBJ2-3, with a tentative D call TRBD1 (8 bases). CDR3 coding DNA: TGTGCCAGTAACAGGGGGGGGTTCACAGATACGCAGTATTTT. Its protein product is CASNRGGFTDTQYF. The full variable domain, completed using reference TRBV19 and TRBJ2-3, is DGGITQSPKYLFRKEGQNVTLSCEQNLNHDAMYWYRQDPGQGLRLIYYSQIVNDFQKGDIAEGYSVSREKKESFPLTVTSAQKNPTAFYLCASNRGGFTDTQYFGPGTRLTVL.